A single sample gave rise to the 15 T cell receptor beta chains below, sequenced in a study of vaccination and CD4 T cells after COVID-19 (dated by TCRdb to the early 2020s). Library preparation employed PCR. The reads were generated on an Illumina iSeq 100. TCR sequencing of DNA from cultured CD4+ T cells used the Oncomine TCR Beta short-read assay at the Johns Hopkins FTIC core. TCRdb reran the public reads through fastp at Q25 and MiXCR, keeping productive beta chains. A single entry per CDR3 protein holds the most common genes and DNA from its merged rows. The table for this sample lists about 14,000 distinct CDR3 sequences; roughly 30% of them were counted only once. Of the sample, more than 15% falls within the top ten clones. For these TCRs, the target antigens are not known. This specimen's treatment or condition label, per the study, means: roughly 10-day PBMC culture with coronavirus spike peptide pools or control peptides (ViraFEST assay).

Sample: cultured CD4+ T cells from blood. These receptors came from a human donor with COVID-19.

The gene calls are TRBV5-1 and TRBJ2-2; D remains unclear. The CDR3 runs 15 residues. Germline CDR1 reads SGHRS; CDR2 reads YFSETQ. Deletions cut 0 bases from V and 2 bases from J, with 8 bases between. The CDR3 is CASSLEDRNTGELFF. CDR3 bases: TGCGCCAGCAGCTTGGAGGACCGTAACACCGGGGAGCTGTTTTTT.

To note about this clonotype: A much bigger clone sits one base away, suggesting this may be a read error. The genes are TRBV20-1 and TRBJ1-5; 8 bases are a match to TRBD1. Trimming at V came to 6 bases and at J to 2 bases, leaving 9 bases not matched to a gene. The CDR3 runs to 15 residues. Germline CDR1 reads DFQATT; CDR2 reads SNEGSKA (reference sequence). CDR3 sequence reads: CSAPTEQGGNQPQHF. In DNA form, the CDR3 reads TGCAGTGCCCCAACAGAACAGGGGGGCAATCAGCCCCAGCATTTT.

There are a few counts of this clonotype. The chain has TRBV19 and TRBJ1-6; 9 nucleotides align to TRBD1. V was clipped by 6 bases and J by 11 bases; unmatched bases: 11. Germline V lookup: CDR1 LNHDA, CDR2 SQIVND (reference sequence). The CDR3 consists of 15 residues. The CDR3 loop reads CASSGPGQGSPPLHF. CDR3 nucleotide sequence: TGTGCCAGTAGCGGGCCGGGACAGGGTTCCCCACCCCTCCACTTT. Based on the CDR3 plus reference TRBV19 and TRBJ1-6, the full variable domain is DGGITQSPKYLFRKEGQNVTLSCEQNLNHDAMYWYRQDPGQGLRLIYYSQIVNDFQKGDIAEGYSVSREKKESFPLTVTSAQKNPTAFYLCASSGPGQGSPPLHFGNGTRLTVT.

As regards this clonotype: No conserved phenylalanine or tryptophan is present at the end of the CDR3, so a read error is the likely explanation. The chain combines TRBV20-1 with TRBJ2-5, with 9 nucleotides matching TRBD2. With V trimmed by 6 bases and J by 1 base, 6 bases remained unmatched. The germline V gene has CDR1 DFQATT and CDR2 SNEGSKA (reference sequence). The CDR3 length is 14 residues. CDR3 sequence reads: CSAPAGGLQETQYL. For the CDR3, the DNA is TGCAGTGCGCCAGCGGGGGGCCTCCAAGAGACCCAGTACTTG.

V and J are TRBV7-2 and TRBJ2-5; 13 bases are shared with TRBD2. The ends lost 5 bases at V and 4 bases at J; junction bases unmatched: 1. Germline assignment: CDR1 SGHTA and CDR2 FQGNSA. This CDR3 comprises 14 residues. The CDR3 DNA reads TGTGCCAGCAGCCGGACTAGCGGGGGAGAGACCCAGTACTTC. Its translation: CASSRTSGGETQYF. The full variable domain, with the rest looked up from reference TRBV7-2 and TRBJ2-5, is GAGVSQSPSNKVTEKGKDVELRCDPISGHTALYWYRQSLGQGLEFLIYFQGNSAPDKSGLPSDRFSAERTGGSVSTLTIQRTQQEDSAVYLCASSRTSGGETQYFGPGTRLLVL.

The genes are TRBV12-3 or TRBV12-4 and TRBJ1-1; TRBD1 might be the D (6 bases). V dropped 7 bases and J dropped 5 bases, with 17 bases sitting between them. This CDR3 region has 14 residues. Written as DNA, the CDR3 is TGTGCCAGCACCTTGACAGGTTTTATGACTGAAGCTTTCTTT. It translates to CASTLTGFMTEAFF.

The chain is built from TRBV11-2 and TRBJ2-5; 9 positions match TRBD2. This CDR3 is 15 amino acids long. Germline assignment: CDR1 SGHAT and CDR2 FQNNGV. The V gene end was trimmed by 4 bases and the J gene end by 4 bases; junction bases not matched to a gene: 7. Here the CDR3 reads CASSSGGGAGETQYF. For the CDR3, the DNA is TGTGCCAGCAGCTCCGGCGGGGGGGCGGGAGAGACCCAGTACTTC. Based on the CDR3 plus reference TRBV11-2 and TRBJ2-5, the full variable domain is EAGVAQSPRYKIIEKRQSVAFWCNPISGHATLYWYQQILGQGPKLLIQFQNNGVVDDSQLPKDRFSAERLKGVDSTLKIQPAKLEDSAVYLCASSSGGGAGETQYFGPGTRLLVL.

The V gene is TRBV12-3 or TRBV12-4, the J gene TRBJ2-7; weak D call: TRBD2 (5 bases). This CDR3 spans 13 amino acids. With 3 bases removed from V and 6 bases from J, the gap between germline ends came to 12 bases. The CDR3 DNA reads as TGTGCCAGCAGTTTTGCCGGGGTTCCCGAGCAGTACTTC. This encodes CASSFAGVPEQYF.

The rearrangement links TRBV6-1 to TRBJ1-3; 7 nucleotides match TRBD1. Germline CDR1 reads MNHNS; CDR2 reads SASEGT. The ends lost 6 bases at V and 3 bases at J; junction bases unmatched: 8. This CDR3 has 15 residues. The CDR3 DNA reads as TGTGCCAGCAGCCCCGGGACAGCTGGTGGAAACACCATATATTTT. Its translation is CASSPGTAGGNTIYF.

The CDR3 DNA reads TGTGCCACCAGCAGAGAAGACAGGGGAACCGGGGAGCTGTTTTTT. It translates to CATSREDRGTGELFF. The chain links TRBV15 to TRBJ2-2; 8 bases agree with TRBD1. The ends lost 0 bases at V and 5 bases at J; junction bases unmatched: 2. The CDR3 is made up of 15 amino acids. Germline V gives CDR1 LNHNV, CDR2 YYDKDF (reference sequence). The whole variable domain, filled in from reference TRBV15 and TRBJ2-2, reads DAMVIQNPRYQVTQFGKPVTLSCSQTLNHNVMYWYQQKSSQAPKLLFHYYDKDFNNEADTPDNFQSRRPNTSFCFLDIRSPGLGDTAMYLCATSREDRGTGELFFGEGSRLTVL.

The CDR3 DNA reads TGTGCCAGCAGCTCGGGGCGGCTCCTCACCGGGGAGCTGTTTTTT. Amino acids: CASSSGRLLTGELFF. This chain connects TRBV7-2 to TRBJ2-2; TRBD1 or TRBD2 may be the D gene (5 bases each). This CDR3 has 15 residues. Germline-derived CDR1 and CDR2 are SGHTA and FQGNSA. V lost 4 bases to trimming and J lost 4 bases, with 13 bases between them.

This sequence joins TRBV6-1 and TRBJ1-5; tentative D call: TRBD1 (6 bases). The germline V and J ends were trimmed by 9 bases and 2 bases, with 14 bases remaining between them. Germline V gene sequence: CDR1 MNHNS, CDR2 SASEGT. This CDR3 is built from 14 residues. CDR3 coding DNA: TGTGCCAGTCGGGGGGGGGGCGGCAATCAGCCCCAGCATTTT. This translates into CASRGGGGNQPQHF.

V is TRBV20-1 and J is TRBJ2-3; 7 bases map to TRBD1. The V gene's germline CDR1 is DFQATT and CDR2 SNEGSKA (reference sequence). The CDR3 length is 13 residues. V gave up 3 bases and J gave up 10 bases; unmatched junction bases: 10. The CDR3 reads CSASDRAPRAQYF. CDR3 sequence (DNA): TGCAGTGCTAGCGACAGGGCCCCCCGGGCGCAGTATTTT.

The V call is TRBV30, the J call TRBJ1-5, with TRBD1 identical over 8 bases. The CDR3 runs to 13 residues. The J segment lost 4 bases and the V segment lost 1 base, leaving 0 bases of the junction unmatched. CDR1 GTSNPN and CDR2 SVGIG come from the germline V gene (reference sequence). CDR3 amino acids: CAWSDRGNQPQHF. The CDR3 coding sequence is TGTGCCTGGAGTGACAGGGGGAATCAGCCCCAGCATTTT.

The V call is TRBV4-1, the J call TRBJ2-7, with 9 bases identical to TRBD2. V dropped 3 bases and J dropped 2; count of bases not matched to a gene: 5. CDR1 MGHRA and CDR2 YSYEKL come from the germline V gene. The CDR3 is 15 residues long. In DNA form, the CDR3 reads TGCGCCAGCAGCCAGGGAGCGGGGGGCACCTACGAGCAGTACTTC. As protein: CASSQGAGGTYEQYF.